This T cell receptor beta chain stems from a study of cytomegalovirus exposure and HLA in healthy donors. Study-level background: Findings of an earlier analysis included 110 million or so unique TCR beta sequences from some 190 million T cells.

60 Vbeta and 13 Jbeta primers were used in PCR. TCRdb keeps only in-frame clones here, not all; method: immunoSEQ multiplex PCR. The data show over 150,000 clones, roughly 77% seen once. V was trimmed by 0 bases and J by 4 bases, leaving 13 bases between them. The CDR3 loop spans 15 amino acids. Germline V gives CDR1 SGHRS, CDR2 YFSETQ. This chain uses TRBV5-1 with TRBJ2-5; no clear D. The sequenced sample consisted of PBMCs. The clonotype comes from a woman between 45 and 60 years old in good health and CMV-seropositive. The CDR3 DNA reads as TGCGCCAGCAGCTTGGCCCTGACCCGAGGAGAGACCCAGTACTTC. As protein: CASSLALTRGETQYF.